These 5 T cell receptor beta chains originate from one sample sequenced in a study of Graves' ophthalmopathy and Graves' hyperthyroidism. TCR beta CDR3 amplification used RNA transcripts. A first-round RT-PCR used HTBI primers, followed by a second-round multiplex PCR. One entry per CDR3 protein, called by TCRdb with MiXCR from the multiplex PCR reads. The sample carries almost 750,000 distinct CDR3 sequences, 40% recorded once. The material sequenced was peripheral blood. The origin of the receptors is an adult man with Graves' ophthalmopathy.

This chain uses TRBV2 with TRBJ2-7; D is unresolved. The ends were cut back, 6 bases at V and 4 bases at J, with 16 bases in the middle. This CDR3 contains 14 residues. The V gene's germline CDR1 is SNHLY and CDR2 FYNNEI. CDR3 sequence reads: CASSQGFGEYEQYF. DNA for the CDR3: TGTGCCAGCAGCCAAGGGTTTGGTGAATACGAGCAGTACTTC. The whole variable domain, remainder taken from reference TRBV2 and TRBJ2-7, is EPEVTQTPSHQVTQMGQEVILRCVPISNHLYFYWYRQILGQKVEFLVSFYNNEISEKSEIFDDQFSVERPDGSNFTLKIRSTKLEDSAMYFCASSQGFGEYEQYFGPGTRLTVT.

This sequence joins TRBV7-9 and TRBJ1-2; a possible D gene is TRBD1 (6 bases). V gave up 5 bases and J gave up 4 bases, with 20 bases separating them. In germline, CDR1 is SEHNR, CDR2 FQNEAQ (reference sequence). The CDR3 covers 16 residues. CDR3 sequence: CASSQDTGQPRYGYTF. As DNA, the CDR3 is TGTGCCAGCAGCCAAGATACCGGACAGCCTCGCTATGGCTACACCTTC.

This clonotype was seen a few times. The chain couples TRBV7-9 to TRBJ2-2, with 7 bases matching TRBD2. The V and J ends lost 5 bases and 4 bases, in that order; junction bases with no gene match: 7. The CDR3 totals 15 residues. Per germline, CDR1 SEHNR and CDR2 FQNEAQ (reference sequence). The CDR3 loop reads CASSQSTGGTGELFF. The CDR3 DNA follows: TGTGCCAGCAGCCAATCGACGGGGGGCACCGGGGAGCTGTTTTTT.

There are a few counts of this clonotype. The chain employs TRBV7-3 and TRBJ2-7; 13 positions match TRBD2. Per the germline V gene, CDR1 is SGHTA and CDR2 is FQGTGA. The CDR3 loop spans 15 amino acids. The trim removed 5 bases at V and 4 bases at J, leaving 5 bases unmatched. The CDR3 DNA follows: TGTGCCAGCAGCCGGCGGACTAGCGGGAGTTACGAGCAGTACTTC. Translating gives CASSRRTSGSYEQYF.

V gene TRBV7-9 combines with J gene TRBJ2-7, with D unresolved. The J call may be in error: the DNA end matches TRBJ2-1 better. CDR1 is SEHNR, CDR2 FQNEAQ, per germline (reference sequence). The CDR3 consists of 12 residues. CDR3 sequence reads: CASSLDDREQFF. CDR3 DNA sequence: TGTGCCAGCAGCTTAGACGACCGTGAGCAGTTCTTC.